What follows describes a single T cell receptor beta chain. This specimen comes from a study of blood T cell repertoires in COVID-19. Clones were sequenced by immunoSEQ multiplex PCR, and TCRdb holds only the in-frame ones, with some missing. The sample includes 150,000 to 200,000 clones, roughly four fifths of them seen just once. Germline-derived CDR1 and CDR2 are GTSNPN and SVGIG (reference sequence). The V end was cut by 0 bases, the J end by 0 bases, with 15 bases between. CDR3 length equals 18 residues. What was sequenced was peripheral blood. The TCR sequence derives from a human donor with acute or convalescent COVID-19. The donor label of this sample is uncertain. This chain links TRBV30 with TRBJ1-6, with a tentative D call TRBD1 (6 bases). The CDR3 DNA reads as TGTGCCTGGAGTGTTGGACATGGCAGGGGCTCCTATAATTCACCCCTCCACTTT. As protein: CAWSVGHGRGSYNSPLHF.